Listed here are 11 T cell receptor beta chains from one sample, sequenced in a study of T cells in Graves' hyperthyroidism and ophthalmopathy. RNA transcripts yielded amplified TCR beta CDR3 regions. First-round RT-PCR of the TCR CDR3 relied on the HTBI primer set. TCRdb analysed the multiplex PCR reads with MiXCR anew, one entry per CDR3 protein. The sample shows more than 550,000 distinct CDR3 sequences, approximately 15% of them seen only once. Material: blood. Receptors were obtained from a man aged 50 to 60 with Graves' hyperthyroidism.

This clonotype was recorded many times. CDR3 nucleotide sequence: TGCAGTGCCTTAATCAGTGGGAGGGCAGAGACCCAGTACTTC. Its protein product is CSALISGRAETQYF. V usage is TRBV20-1 and J usage is TRBJ2-5; the match to TRBD2 covers 7 bases. V trimming: 6 bases; J trimming: 4 bases; junction bases outside the gene matches: 11. Germline CDR1 is DFQATT and CDR2 is SNEGSKA (reference sequence). The CDR3 sequence is 14 residues long.

The J gene is TRBJ2-1, the V gene TRBV27; D is unclear. This CDR3 spans 14 amino acids. V was trimmed by 4 bases and J by 5 bases, leaving 12 bases between them. The germline V gene encodes CDR1 MNHEY and CDR2 SMNVEV (reference sequence). The CDR3 protein is CASSSPDGHNEQFF. As DNA, the CDR3 is TGTGCCAGCAGTTCCCCGGACGGGCACAATGAGCAGTTCTTC.

This clonotype occurred many times. The DNA for the CDR3 is TGTGCCAGCAGTGAAGTAGGACAGGGATCGTTTTCGGGTGAAAAACTGTTTTTT. Encoded protein: CASSEVGQGSFSGEKLFF. The J gene is TRBJ1-4, the V gene TRBV2, with 8 bases matching TRBD1. CDR3 length equals 18 residues. J gave up 7 bases and V 1 base, and 14 bases lay outside the gene matches. Germline assignment: CDR1 SNHLY and CDR2 FYNNEI.

In this sample, this clonotype turned up a few times. The chain joins TRBV27 to TRBJ2-4; possible D gene TRBD1, 6 bases. Looked up from germline, CDR1 is MNHEY and CDR2 is SMNVEV (reference sequence). V lost 6 bases, J lost 0 bases, and 9 bases lay in between. This CDR3 is built from 14 residues. The chain's CDR3 is CASSRGLAKNIQYF. The CDR3, as DNA: TGTGCCAGCAGCAGGGGTCTAGCCAAAAACATTCAGTACTTC.

In its sample, this clonotype was seen many times. The CDR3 sequence is CASSPSMGSGNTEAFF. CDR3 DNA sequence: TGTGCCAGCAGCCCCAGCATGGGGTCCGGGAACACTGAAGCTTTCTTT. This chain connects TRBV28 to TRBJ1-1; D call uncertain. Germline CDR1 and CDR2: MDHEN and SYDVKM. Trimming took off 6 bases at V and 1 base at J, with 18 bases between the two ends. The CDR3 runs to 16 residues. The variable domain in full, completed from reference TRBV28 and TRBJ1-1, reads DVKVTQSSRYLVKRTGEKVFLECVQDMDHENMFWYRQDPGLGLRLIYFSYDVKMKEKGDIPEGYSVSREKKERFSLILESASTNQTSMYLCASSPSMGSGNTEAFFGQGTRLTVV.

This rearrangement joins TRBV27 to TRBJ1-1; D is unclear. CDR3 size: 14 residues. Germline V gene data show CDR1 as MNHEY and CDR2 as SMNVEV (reference sequence). Trimming cost V 3 bases and J 1 base, with 9 bases left between them. CDR3 nucleotides: TGTGCCAGCAGTTTTCAGGAGGGGAACACTGAAGCTTTCTTT. The encoded protein is CASSFQEGNTEAFF.

On this clonotype itself: A much larger clone differs by one base, so this may be a read error. V usage is TRBV6-1 and J usage is TRBJ2-2; 8 bases line up with TRBD1. This CDR3 is built from 16 residues. Germline loops: CDR1 MNHNS, CDR2 SASEGT. Written as DNA, the CDR3 is TGTGCCAGCAGTGGAGGACAGGGTTCGGACACCGGGGGGCTGTTTTTT. Its translation: CASSGGQGSDTGGLFF.

The table lists this clonotype with many counts. The chain carries TRBV28 and TRBJ2-7; 7 bases fit TRBD2. The ends lost 3 bases at V and 0 bases at J; junction bases unmatched: 8. CDR1 is MDHEN, CDR2 SYDVKM, per germline. The CDR3 loop spans 16 amino acids. Here the CDR3 reads CASSFHTSAISYEQYF. The CDR3 coding sequence is TGTGCCAGCAGTTTTCACACTAGCGCGATCTCCTACGAGCAGTACTTC.

In its sample, this clonotype was seen a few times. This clone may be a read error of a much larger clone one base away. J is TRBJ2-7 and V is TRBV28; D ambiguous. The V end lost 8 bases, the J end lost 3 bases, and 5 bases lay between the germline ends. CDR1 is MDHEN and CDR2 is SYDVKM in the germline V gene. The CDR3 runs 10 residues. Here the CDR3 reads CASGNYEQYF. Written as DNA, the CDR3 is TGTGCCAGCGGCAACTACGAGCAGTACTTC.

This clonotype was counted ten times or more. The chain has TRBV6-1 and TRBJ2-3; D is unresolved. Trimming cost V 4 bases and J 6 bases, with 11 bases left between them. CDR3 size: 13 residues. Germline CDR1 reads MNHNS; CDR2 reads SASEGT. CDR3 in DNA: TGTGCCAGCAGTGTCACGACCCAGGATACGCAGTATTTT. Protein product: CASSVTTQDTQYF.

This clonotype came up many times. The chain couples TRBV12-3 or TRBV12-4 to TRBJ2-4; tentative D call: TRBD2 (6 bases). The V end lost 4 bases, the J end lost 2 bases, and 18 bases lay between the germline ends. The CDR3 runs to 17 residues. CDR3 region: CASSSPAEGRTKNIQYF. The CDR3 coding sequence is TGTGCCAGCAGTTCCCCTGCTGAAGGGAGGACCAAAAACATTCAGTACTTC.